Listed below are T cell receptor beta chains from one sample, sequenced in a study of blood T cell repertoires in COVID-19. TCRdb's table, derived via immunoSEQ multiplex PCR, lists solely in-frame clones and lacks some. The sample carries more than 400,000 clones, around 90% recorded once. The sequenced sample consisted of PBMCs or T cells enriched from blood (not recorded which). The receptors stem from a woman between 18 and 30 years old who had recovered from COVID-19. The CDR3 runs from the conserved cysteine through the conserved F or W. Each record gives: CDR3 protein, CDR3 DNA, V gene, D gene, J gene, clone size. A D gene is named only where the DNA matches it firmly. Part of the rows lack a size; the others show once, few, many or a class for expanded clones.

CDR3aa: CASGSGDYNYEQYF; CDR3nt: TGTGCCAGCGGAAGCGGGGACTACAACTACGAGCAGTACTTC; v_gene: TRBV28; d_gene: TRBD2; j_gene: TRBJ2-7; abundance: -
CDR3aa: CAAKPLAGAYNEQFF; CDR3nt: TGTGCCGCCAAACCCCTAGCGGGGGCCTACAATGAGCAGTTCTTC; v_gene: TRBV7-9; d_gene: TRBD2; j_gene: TRBJ2-1; abundance: -
CDR3aa: CASSPQQLSNQPQHF; CDR3nt: TGTGCCAGCAGTCCTCAACAGCTTAGCAATCAGCCCCAGCATTTT; v_gene: TRBV28; d_gene: -; j_gene: TRBJ1-5; abundance: few
CDR3aa: CASRLGQADRDNYGYTF; CDR3nt: TGTGCAAGTCGCTTAGGTCAAGCGGACAGGGATAACTATGGCTACACCTTC; v_gene: TRBV12-2; d_gene: -; j_gene: TRBJ1-2; abundance: -
CDR3aa: CASAGLAGDGPPPDTQYF; CDR3nt: TGTGCCAGCGCGGGACTAGCGGGGGATGGGCCCCCCCCAGATACGCAGTATTTT; v_gene: TRBV5-4; d_gene: TRBD2; j_gene: TRBJ2-3; abundance: -
CDR3aa: CASSPPLAEAFF; CDR3nt: TGTGCCAGCAGTCCTCCTCTTGCTGAAGCTTTCTTT; v_gene: TRBV28; d_gene: -; j_gene: TRBJ1-1; abundance: few
CDR3aa: CASSLESYGYTF; CDR3nt: TGTGCCAGCAGCTTGGAGAGCTATGGCTACACCTTC; v_gene: TRBV5-8; d_gene: -; j_gene: TRBJ1-2; abundance: once
CDR3aa: CASSLGGSEQYF; CDR3nt: TGTGCCAGCAGTTTAGGGGGGAGCGAGCAGTACTTC; v_gene: TRBV28; d_gene: -; j_gene: TRBJ2-7; abundance: few
CDR3aa: CASSFMVRETQYF; CDR3nt: TGTGCCAGCAGTTTCATGGTCAGGGAGACCCAGTACTTC; v_gene: TRBV28; d_gene: -; j_gene: TRBJ2-5; abundance: -
CDR3aa: CASSEGRADQPQHF; CDR3nt: TGTGCCAGCAGTGAAGGCAGGGCGGACCAGCCCCAGCATTTT; v_gene: TRBV2; d_gene: -; j_gene: TRBJ1-5; abundance: few
CDR3aa: CASSRGQGGEQYF; CDR3nt: TGTGCCAGCAGCCGGGGACAGGGTGGCGAGCAGTACTTC; v_gene: TRBV3-1/TRBV3-2; d_gene: TRBD1; j_gene: TRBJ2-7; abundance: -
CDR3aa: CASSSGWGMNTEAFF; CDR3nt: TGCGCCAGCAGCTCTGGGTGGGGCATGAACACTGAAGCTTTCTTT; v_gene: TRBV5-1; d_gene: -; j_gene: TRBJ1-1; abundance: -
CDR3aa: CASRPGQGEAYEQYF; CDR3nt: TGTGCCAGCAGACCCGGACAGGGAGAGGCCTACGAGCAGTACTTC; v_gene: TRBV25-1; d_gene: TRBD1; j_gene: TRBJ2-7; abundance: -
CDR3aa: CASSDRGASSYNEQFF; CDR3nt: TGTGCCAGCAGCGACAGGGGTGCAAGCTCCTACAATGAGCAGTTCTTC; v_gene: TRBV2; d_gene: TRBD1; j_gene: TRBJ2-1; abundance: -
CDR3aa: CASSLGTSGGPQETQYF; CDR3nt: TGTGCCAGCAGCTTGGGGACTAGCGGGGGACCACAAGAGACCCAGTACTTC; v_gene: TRBV5-8; d_gene: TRBD2; j_gene: TRBJ2-5; abundance: few
CDR3aa: CASSQGQGFQNIQYF; CDR3nt: TGCGCCAGCAGCCAAGGCCAGGGTTTTCAAAACATTCAGTACTTC; v_gene: TRBV4-1; d_gene: -; j_gene: TRBJ2-4; abundance: -
CDR3aa: CASKMDRDSQETQYF; CDR3nt: TGTGCCAGCAAGATGGACAGGGATTCCCAAGAGACCCAGTACTTC; v_gene: TRBV6-5; d_gene: TRBD1; j_gene: TRBJ2-5; abundance: -
CDR3aa: CAWSRSRNTEAFF; CDR3nt: TGTGCCTGGAGTCGTTCTAGGAACACTGAAGCTTTCTTT; v_gene: TRBV30; d_gene: -; j_gene: TRBJ1-1; abundance: -
CDR3aa: CASSLVGRGQQPQHF; CDR3nt: TGTGCCAGCAGCTTAGTCGGCAGGGGGCAACAGCCCCAGCATTTT; v_gene: TRBV7-8; d_gene: TRBD1; j_gene: TRBJ1-5; abundance: -
CDR3aa: CASSVLTASHYGYTF; CDR3nt: TGTGCCAGCAGCGTCCTGACAGCATCCCATTATGGCTACACCTTC; v_gene: TRBV11-2; d_gene: -; j_gene: TRBJ1-2; abundance: -
CDR3aa: CASSRLAGGGDTQYF; CDR3nt: TGTGCCAGCAGTCGACTAGCGGGGGGCGGGGATACGCAGTATTTT; v_gene: TRBV6-5; d_gene: TRBD2; j_gene: TRBJ2-3; abundance: -
CDR3aa: CASSLGGQGANYGYTF; CDR3nt: TGTGCCAGCAGCTTGGGGGGACAGGGCGCTAACTATGGCTACACCTTC; v_gene: TRBV7-9; d_gene: TRBD1; j_gene: TRBJ1-2; abundance: -
CDR3aa: CASRRQSYWEEPQHF; CDR3nt: TGTGCCAGCCGAAGACAGTCATATTGGGAGGAGCCCCAGCATTTT; v_gene: TRBV28; d_gene: -; j_gene: TRBJ1-5; abundance: -
CDR3aa: CATSPQGSHEQYF; CDR3nt: TGTGCCACCAGCCCACAGGGATCCCACGAGCAGTACTTC; v_gene: TRBV24-1; d_gene: -; j_gene: TRBJ2-7; abundance: once
CDR3aa: CASRLQGAKSFLW; CDR3nt: TGTGCCAGCAGGCTCCAGGGGGCTAAGTCCTTTCTTTGG; v_gene: TRBV5-6; d_gene: TRBD1; j_gene: TRBJ1-1; abundance: once
CDR3aa: CASSLVGGSEIETQYF; CDR3nt: TGCGCCAGCAGCTTGGTTGGGGGCTCGGAAATAGAGACCCAGTACTTC; v_gene: TRBV5-1; d_gene: -; j_gene: TRBJ2-5; abundance: -
CDR3aa: CASSLIPGLAGALSTDTQYF; CDR3nt: TGTGCCAGCAGTTTAATTCCCGGACTAGCGGGGGCCCTAAGCACAGATACGCAGTATTTT; v_gene: TRBV27; d_gene: TRBD2; j_gene: TRBJ2-3; abundance: once
CDR3aa: CASFATGTYSNQPQHF; CDR3nt: TGTGCCAGCTTCGCGACAGGGACTTATAGCAATCAGCCCCAGCATTTT; v_gene: TRBV19; d_gene: TRBD1; j_gene: TRBJ1-5; abundance: once
CDR3aa: CASSQEGPAGGRETQYF; CDR3nt: TGCGCCAGCAGCCAAGAGGGGCCAGCGGGGGGTCGGGAGACCCAGTACTTC; v_gene: TRBV4-1; d_gene: TRBD2; j_gene: TRBJ2-5; abundance: -
CDR3aa: CASSQGLAGKTQYF; CDR3nt: TGCGCCAGCAGCCAAGGACTAGCGGGGAAGACCCAGTACTTC; v_gene: TRBV4-1; d_gene: TRBD2; j_gene: TRBJ2-5; abundance: -
CDR3aa: CASSLEGTTYEQYF; CDR3nt: TGTGCCAGCAGCTTGGAGGGGACTACCTACGAGCAGTACTTC; v_gene: TRBV7-9; d_gene: TRBD2; j_gene: TRBJ2-7; abundance: -
CDR3aa: CASTLTGSNEKLFF; CDR3nt: TGTGCCAGCACCCTGACAGGGTCTAATGAAAAACTGTTTTTT; v_gene: TRBV7-9; d_gene: TRBD1; j_gene: TRBJ1-4; abundance: -
CDR3aa: CASSGGVDYGYTF; CDR3nt: TGTGCCAGCAGCGGCGGGGTGGACTATGGCTACACCTTC; v_gene: TRBV9; d_gene: -; j_gene: TRBJ1-2; abundance: once
CDR3aa: CASTSRDYGYTF; CDR3nt: TGTGCCAGCACTTCGAGAGACTATGGCTACACCTTC; v_gene: TRBV5-6; d_gene: -; j_gene: TRBJ1-2; abundance: -
CDR3aa: CASKGAGVSSYEQYF; CDR3nt: TGCGCCAGCAAGGGGGCCGGGGTGAGCTCCTACGAGCAGTACTTC; v_gene: TRBV5-1; d_gene: TRBD1; j_gene: TRBJ2-7; abundance: -
CDR3aa: CAWSEYRANSPLHF; CDR3nt: TGTGCCTGGAGTGAGTACAGGGCTAATTCACCCCTCCACTTT; v_gene: TRBV30; d_gene: -; j_gene: TRBJ1-6; abundance: -
CDR3aa: CASSPLGTGGGETQYF; CDR3nt: TGTGCCAGCAGTCCTTTAGGGACAGGAGGTGGAGAGACCCAGTACTTC; v_gene: TRBV28; d_gene: TRBD1; j_gene: TRBJ2-5; abundance: -
CDR3aa: CASSVTSTDTQYF; CDR3nt: TGTGCCAGCAGCGTTACTAGCACAGATACGCAGTATTTT; v_gene: TRBV9; d_gene: -; j_gene: TRBJ2-3; abundance: few
CDR3aa: CASRSGGAGNIQYF; CDR3nt: TGTGCCAGCAGGTCAGGGGGCGCGGGAAACATTCAGTACTTC; v_gene: TRBV6-5; d_gene: TRBD1; j_gene: TRBJ2-4; abundance: -
CDR3aa: CASSPSGGNTDTQYF; CDR3nt: TGTGCCAGCAGCCCTAGCGGGGGCAACACAGATACGCAGTATTTT; v_gene: TRBV5-4; d_gene: TRBD2; j_gene: TRBJ2-3; abundance: -
CDR3aa: CASSGGTSGVGEQYF; CDR3nt: TGTGCCAGCAGCGGAGGGACTAGCGGGGTTGGGGAGCAGTACTTC; v_gene: TRBV9; d_gene: TRBD2; j_gene: TRBJ2-7; abundance: -
CDR3aa: CASSPPLGGSLAKNIQYF; CDR3nt: TGCGCCAGCAGCCCCCCCCTCGGGGGTAGCCTAGCCAAAAACATTCAGTACTTC; v_gene: TRBV4-1; d_gene: -; j_gene: TRBJ2-4; abundance: -
CDR3aa: CASRSGYNEQFF; CDR3nt: TGTGCCAGCAGGTCGGGGTACAATGAGCAGTTCTTC; v_gene: TRBV6-5; d_gene: -; j_gene: TRBJ2-1; abundance: -
CDR3aa: CASSLRGDRDRGFF; CDR3nt: TGCGCCAGCAGCTTACGTGGGGACAGGGATCGGGGGTTCTTC; v_gene: TRBV5-1; d_gene: TRBD1; j_gene: TRBJ2-1; abundance: once
CDR3aa: CASSLSKQLNTEAFF; CDR3nt: TGTGCCAGCAGTTTATCAAAACAGCTGAACACTGAAGCTTTCTTT; v_gene: TRBV27; d_gene: -; j_gene: TRBJ1-1; abundance: -
CDR3aa: CASRTGGIGGELFF; CDR3nt: TGTGCCAGCAGGACAGGTGGTATAGGCGGGGAGCTGTTTTTT; v_gene: TRBV2; d_gene: -; j_gene: TRBJ2-2; abundance: -
CDR3aa: CASSDKPSPSGEQFF; CDR3nt: TGTGCCAGCAGTGACAAGCCATCTCCCTCCGGTGAGCAGTTCTTC; v_gene: TRBV6-4; d_gene: -; j_gene: TRBJ2-1; abundance: -
CDR3aa: CASSLYRAYGYTF; CDR3nt: TGTGCCAGCAGCTTATACAGGGCTTATGGCTACACCTTC; v_gene: TRBV7-2; d_gene: -; j_gene: TRBJ1-2; abundance: -
CDR3aa: CASSIQGAGYGYTF; CDR3nt: TGTGCCAGCAGCATACAGGGGGCTGGCTATGGCTACACCTTC; v_gene: TRBV11-2; d_gene: TRBD1; j_gene: TRBJ1-2; abundance: once
CDR3aa: CASSLLPRGAGANVLTF; CDR3nt: TGTGCCAGCAGCTTACTTCCCAGGGGAGCTGGGGCCAACGTCCTGACTTTC; v_gene: TRBV7-2; d_gene: -; j_gene: TRBJ2-6; abundance: -
CDR3aa: CASSETGGFNQPQHF; CDR3nt: TGTGCCAGCAGTGAAACAGGGGGTTTCAATCAGCCCCAGCATTTT; v_gene: TRBV2; d_gene: TRBD1; j_gene: TRBJ1-5; abundance: -
CDR3aa: CSAEVASGGGEQFF; CDR3nt: TGCAGCGCCGAGGTGGCTAGCGGGGGGGGTGAGCAGTTCTTC; v_gene: TRBV29-1; d_gene: TRBD2; j_gene: TRBJ2-1; abundance: -
CDR3aa: CASSEGIQGDGYTF; CDR3nt: TGTGCCAGCAGTGAAGGGATACAGGGAGATGGCTACACCTTC; v_gene: TRBV6-1; d_gene: -; j_gene: TRBJ1-2; abundance: -
CDR3aa: CASSLPTSGDNEQFF; CDR3nt: TGTGCCAGCAGCCTACCAACTAGCGGGGACAATGAGCAGTTCTTC; v_gene: TRBV13; d_gene: TRBD2; j_gene: TRBJ2-1; abundance: -
CDR3aa: CASSLGDSWGNTIYF; CDR3nt: TGCGCCAGCAGCTTGGGAGACAGTTGGGGAAACACCATATATTTT; v_gene: TRBV5-1; d_gene: -; j_gene: TRBJ1-3; abundance: -
CDR3aa: CASSLFGQGSTDTQYF; CDR3nt: TGTGCCAGCAGCTTGTTCGGACAGGGTAGCACAGATACGCAGTATTTT; v_gene: TRBV7-2; d_gene: TRBD1; j_gene: TRBJ2-3; abundance: -
CDR3aa: CASSRRNQGQETQYF; CDR3nt: TGTGCCAGCAGTCGCCGCAATCAGGGCCAAGAGACCCAGTACTTC; v_gene: TRBV28; d_gene: -; j_gene: TRBJ2-5; abundance: few